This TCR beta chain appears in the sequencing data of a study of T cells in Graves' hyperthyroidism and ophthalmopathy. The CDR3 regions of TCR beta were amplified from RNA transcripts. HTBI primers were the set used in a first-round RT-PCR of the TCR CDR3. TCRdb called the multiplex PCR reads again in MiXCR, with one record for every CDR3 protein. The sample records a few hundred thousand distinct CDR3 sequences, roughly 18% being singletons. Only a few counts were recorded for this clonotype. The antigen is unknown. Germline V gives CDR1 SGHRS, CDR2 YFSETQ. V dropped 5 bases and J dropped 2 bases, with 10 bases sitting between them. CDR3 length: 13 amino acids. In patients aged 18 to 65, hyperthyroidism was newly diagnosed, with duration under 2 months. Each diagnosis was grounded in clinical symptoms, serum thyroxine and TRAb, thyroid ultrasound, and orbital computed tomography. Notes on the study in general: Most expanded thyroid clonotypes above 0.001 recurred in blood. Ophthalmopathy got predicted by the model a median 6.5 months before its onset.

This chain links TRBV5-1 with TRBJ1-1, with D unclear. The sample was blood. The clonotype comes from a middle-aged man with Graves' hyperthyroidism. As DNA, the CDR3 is TGCGCCAGCAGAACCCATCCTAACACTGAAGCTTTCTTT. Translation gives CASRTHPNTEAFF.